The present T cell receptor (beta chain) was sequenced within a study of T cells in Graves' hyperthyroidism and ophthalmopathy (dated by TCRdb to about 2019). General notes on the study: Peripheral blood samples were taken at initial diagnosis, before any treatment was given. Once sampling was done, hyperthyroidism patients were given methimazole at a starting dose of 30 mg daily, whereas ophthalmopathy patients were given high-dose intravenous methylprednisolone. The 90 to 100 discovery patients were randomly divided into training and test sets at a 7:3 ratio. To identify TCR V-J signatures that set the groups apart, the researchers used a discovery cohort of approximately 98 patients, made up of under 50 with Graves' ophthalmopathy and about 60 with stable Graves' hyperthyroidism. TCR Vbeta CDR3 sequencing of some 140 peripheral blood samples (fewer than 45 ophthalmopathy, 70 to 85 hyperthyroidism and roughly 17 progressor patients) is reported in the paper. The study also compared thyroid tissue and blood T-cell repertoires from several Graves' hyperthyroidism patients. Prospective prediction of ophthalmopathy was tested in an independent validation cohort consisting of 18 to 20 hyperthyroidism patients and around 17 patients who later progressed to ophthalmopathy. What the research found in general, with its limitations: No statistical method was used to set the sample size in advance, and investigators knew the group allocation. In cross-validation, a model built on a 13 V-J signature told ophthalmopathy apart from stable hyperthyroidism with about 90% sensitivity and about 81% specificity, and in testing the same model reached 80%/75%. Most expanded thyroid clonotypes (frequency above 0.001) were also detected in blood, suggesting blood repertoires may reflect thyroid immune responses. During validation, the model predicted progression to ophthalmopathy a median of approximately 7 months ahead of onset, with more than 55% sensitivity and 72% to 80% specificity.

Stable Graves' hyperthyroidism was defined as no progression to ophthalmopathy during 18 months of follow-up. Hyperthyroidism patients were aged 18 to 65 years and newly diagnosed, with disease duration of less than 2 months. Patients with uncontrolled infections, other autoimmune diseases, pregnancy or lactation were excluded. Diagnoses were based on clinical symptoms, serum thyroxine and TRAb, thyroid ultrasound and orbital computed tomography. Ficoll-Paque density gradient centrifugation was used to isolate PBMCs from 9.5 to 10 ml of fresh peripheral blood. Total RNA was extracted with Trizol reagent, and quality was checked on an Agilent 2100 Bioanalyzer. V gives up 3 bases and J gives up 4 bases, and the segment between their germline ends measures 12 bases. The germline V gene (reference sequence) supplies CDR1 GTSNPN and CDR2 SVGIG. Including cysteine and phenylalanine, the CDR3 has 13 amino acids. Only the CDR3 DNA is retained, 39 bases long and in frame from the first base.

In regard to this clonotype: Its antigen target is currently unknown. No base-level quality is on record; no much larger clone is a single base apart.

The TCR beta CDR3 regions were amplified from RNA transcripts. The TCR CDR3 was subjected to a first round of RT-PCR using the HTBI primer set and the Qiagen OneStep RT-PCR kit. A second multiplex PCR round built the libraries, followed by size selection and purification. The libraries were sequenced on an Illumina HiSeq2000 using paired-end 100 bp reads. As for how the authors treated the data: Raw data were processed with SOAPnuke, discarding reads with adapters, uncalled bases, mean Phred below 15, or no exact constant-primer or identifier match. High-quality paired reads were merged with COPE v1.2.5, and unique nucleotide sequences were defined as clonotypes. MiTCR v1.1 was used to align clonotypes to the IMGT TRBV, TRBD and TRBJ reference segments. Analysis was restricted to V-J combinations with a frequency above 0.0001, which covered 99% to 99.2% of repertoires. A TCS score was defined as the ratio between F50 (clonal expansion) and ExV (chaos), using BLOSUM62-based TCRdist between CDR3 peptides within each V-J. Welch's t-statistics and random forest reduced fewer than 550 V-J features to 13, which were used in a naive Bayes classifier (R e1071). The public sequencing data were trimmed at Q25 with fastp and processed into clonotypes with MiXCR by TCRdb, which kept only in-frame beta chains. A single entry per CDR3 protein holds the most common genes and DNA from its merged rows. For this entry, the V and J calls and clone size follow TCRdb and not the study's own pipeline. The sample table records 500,000 to 600,000 distinct CDR3 sequences; over 15% of these occur just once. The top ten constitute 15% to 20% of the sample.

The chain couples TRBV30 to TRBJ1-1; there is no confident call for the D gene. The material sequenced was blood. This sequence originates from a woman in her late teens or twenties with Graves' hyperthyroidism. The DNA is as follows: TGTGCCTGGAGGGGTCCCCAACCCACTGAAGCTTTCTTT. It translates as CAWRGPQPTEAFF.